A selection of T cell receptor beta chains follows, all from one sample in a study of blood T cell repertoires in COVID-19. The data were produced by immunoSEQ multiplex PCR, yet TCRdb's version contains in-frame clones alone and is incomplete. This sample carries fewer than 90,000 clones, 70% to 90% of them seen once, and the ten largest clones take approximately 35%. Sequencing was carried out using peripheral blood. Source of these receptors: a man in his 70s with acute or convalescent COVID-19. The CDR3 runs from the conserved cysteine through the conserved F or W. The order of the fields is J gene, V gene, D gene, CDR3 protein. The D gene is left open where the match is weak.

TRBJ2-5 TRBV27 TRBD2 CASSSSGSETQYF
TRBJ2-4 TRBV10-3 . CAIGRQQDGNIQYF
TRBJ1-6 TRBV30 . CAWNMNNSPLHF
TRBJ1-5 TRBV6-6 TRBD1 CASRPTGGGGNQPQHF
TRBJ1-1 TRBV2 . CASSGGRSTEAFF
TRBJ2-1 TRBV15 TRBD1 CATSRIGGRSSYNEQFF
TRBJ2-3 TRBV4-1 . CASSQDGLRTDTQYF
TRBJ1-1 TRBV5-8 TRBD1 CASGVPGQGIGAFF
TRBJ2-7 TRBV7-2 TRBD2 CASSWAGTSYEQYF
TRBJ2-7 TRBV29-1 TRBD2 CSAYGREGLSAQYF
TRBJ2-4 TRBV28 . CASSTTGLNIQYF
TRBJ2-1 TRBV29-1 TRBD1 CSVSVRGPSYNEQFF
TRBJ2-1 TRBV27 . CASKRDWEQFF
TRBJ1-2 TRBV2 TRBD1 CASSDRDRVLGGYTF
TRBJ2-2 TRBV7-3 . CASSQSSVGGGRPRELFF
TRBJ2-7 TRBV3-1/TRBV3-2 TRBD2 CASSQPGGAGEQYF
TRBJ1-4 TRBV27 . CASSLGAVTPNEKLFF
TRBJ2-2 TRBV14 TRBD2 CASSQALAGVAGELFF
TRBJ2-2 TRBV19 . CASSKRVRATNTGELFF
TRBJ1-2 TRBV3-1/TRBV3-2 . CASSQEQSVYGYTF
TRBJ2-1 TRBV28 TRBD2 CASSLSGLAYNEQFF
TRBJ2-1 TRBV6-4 . CASTPRTAQYYNEQFF
TRBJ1-2 TRBV15 . CATSRDTAVYGYTF
TRBJ2-1 TRBV3-1/TRBV3-2 TRBD2 CASRPPGLAGVSRQFF
TRBJ1-5 TRBV2 . CASSSDGYYSNQPQHF
TRBJ1-4 TRBV6-5 TRBD1 CASSSGQGAFNEKLFF
TRBJ1-2 TRBV4-2 . CASSPRRGGGTGFNYGYTF
TRBJ2-3 TRBV5-1 TRBD2 CASSLVAGGPRGTDTQYF
TRBJ2-4 TRBV7-2 . CASSTPTTRIQYF